Following are 32 T cell receptor beta chains from one sample sequenced in a study of T cell responses to AZD1222 COVID-19 vaccine. Produced via immunoSEQ multiplex PCR; TCRdb's table is partial and in-frame only. The sample has fewer than 130,000 clones, 81% seen once; the top ten hold approximately 4.6%. The sequencing used peripheral blood, collected on day 0 of AZD1222 vaccination. The receptor set was obtained from an adult in good health.

This clone was detected a few times. V gene TRBV7-2 combines with J gene TRBJ1-2, with 9 bases matching TRBD1. Germline V gives CDR1 SGHTA, CDR2 FQGNSA. The ends lost 4 bases at V and 3 bases at J; junction bases unmatched: 9. The CDR3 runs 16 residues. CDR3 sequence reads: CASSSAQGAKYYGYTF. CDR3 in DNA: TGTGCCAGCAGCTCAGCACAGGGGGCGAAGTACTATGGCTACACCTTC.

This clone occurred once. This chain connects TRBV28 to TRBJ1-2, with 9 bases aligning to TRBD1. This CDR3 has 17 residues. V lost 6 bases and J lost 7; bases outside the gene matches: 18. Germline-derived CDR1 and CDR2 are MDHEN and SYDVKM. CDR3 residues: CASSPRYRGRRSSGYTF. The CDR3 DNA sequence: TGTGCCAGCAGCCCGAGATACAGGGGGCGCCGATCCTCTGGCTACACCTTC.

This clone came up once. V is TRBV29-1 and J is TRBJ1-1, with TRBD1 identical over 7 bases. The germline V gene has CDR1 SQVTM and CDR2 ANQGSEA. The junction had 3 bases not matched to a gene; V was cut back by 4 bases and J by 4 bases. The CDR3 consists of 12 residues. CDR3 sequence (DNA): TGCAGCGTTGGCAGGGGGATCACTGAAGCTTTCTTT. This gives the protein CSVGRGITEAFF.

The chain has TRBV6-5 and TRBJ1-2; 10 bases fit TRBD1. This CDR3 is 13 amino acids long. V gave up 5 bases and J gave up 9 bases; unmatched junction bases: 6. Germline CDR1 reads MNHEY; CDR2 reads SVGAGI. The CDR3 coding sequence is TGTGCCAGCAGTCGGGACAGGGGCGAAAGCTACACCTTC. Residues: CASSRDRGESYTF.

The rearrangement joins TRBV5-1 to TRBJ2-2; 9 bases are a match to TRBD1. The CDR3 spans 16 residues. Germline values: CDR1 SGHRS, CDR2 YFSETQ. J lost 1 base, V lost 2 bases, and 3 bases had no gene match. The CDR3 sequence is CASSLPGQGNTGELFF. CDR3 nucleotide sequence: TGCGCCAGCAGCTTACCGGGACAGGGGAACACCGGGGAGCTGTTTTTT.

The rearrangement uses TRBV6-5 and TRBJ2-1; no clear D gene. V was cut by 5 bases and J by 7 bases, with 15 bases left in between. The CDR3 runs to 14 residues. Looked up from germline, CDR1 is MNHEY and CDR2 is SVGAGI. CDR3 coding DNA: TGTGCCAGCAGTCCGATCCCGACCCCAAATGAGCAGTTCTTC. It specifies CASSPIPTPNEQFF.

The gene calls are TRBV7-9 and TRBJ2-5; maybe TRBD2 (5 bases). V was cut by 1 base and J by 5 bases, with 17 bases left in between. Germline-derived CDR1 and CDR2 are SEHNR and FQNEAQ (reference sequence). The CDR3 runs to 16 residues. CDR3 bases: TGTGCCAGCAGCTTAGGATCCGGGATCGGTTTTGAGACCCAGTACTTC. Translating gives CASSLGSGIGFETQYF. The whole variable domain, remainder taken from reference TRBV7-9 and TRBJ2-5, is DTGVSQNPRHKITKRGQNVTFRCDPISEHNRLYWYRQTLGQGPEFLTYFQNEAQLEKSRLLSDRFSAERPKGSFSTLEIQRTEQGDSAMYLCASSLGSGIGFETQYFGPGTRLLVL.

The chain combines TRBV19 with TRBJ1-5; 8 bases are shared with TRBD1. V dropped 1 base and J dropped 2; count of bases not matched to a gene: 4. The CDR3 totals 16 residues. Germline CDR1 and CDR2: LNHDA and SQIVND (reference sequence). CDR3 protein: CASSIAGGGGNQPQHF. Written as DNA, the CDR3 is TGTGCCAGTAGTATAGCAGGGGGCGGGGGCAATCAGCCCCAGCATTTT.

The chain recombines TRBV10-1 with TRBJ1-2; D gene unclear. The germline V and J ends were trimmed by 10 bases and 8 bases, with 17 bases remaining between them. The CDR3 loop spans 12 amino acids. CDR1 WNHNN and CDR2 SYGVQD come from the germline V gene (reference sequence). In nucleotides, the CDR3 is TGCGCCATCCATAATTGGAGGGAGGGCTACACCTTC. It is translated as CAIHNWREGYTF.

V and J are TRBV28 and TRBJ2-7; TRBD1 matches at 9 bases. With 7 bases clipped from V and 13 bases from J, the junction kept 8 bases outside the gene matches. The germline gives CDR1 MDHEN, CDR2 SYDVKM. The CDR3 contains 11 residues. CDR3 sequence reads: CASILRDRVYF. The DNA of the CDR3 is TGTGCCAGCATCCTCCGGGACAGGGTCTACTTC.

J is TRBJ2-1 and V is TRBV6-2 or TRBV6-3; 8 nucleotides line up with TRBD2. CDR3 length: 15 residues. The V gene end was trimmed by 0 bases and the J gene end by 5 bases; junction bases not matched to a gene: 3. Germline V gives CDR1 MNHEY, CDR2 SVGEGT. The CDR3, as DNA: TGTGCCAGCAGTTACTCCGGGACTAGGAACAATGAGCAGTTCTTC. Translation gives CASSYSGTRNNEQFF.

The chain is built from TRBV30 and TRBJ2-6; no clear D gene. The CDR3 loop spans 12 amino acids. Per germline, CDR1 GTSNPN and CDR2 SVGIG (reference sequence). V shed 4 bases and J shed 0 bases, with 1 base lying between them. CDR3 coding DNA: TGTGCCTGGACCTCTGGGGCCAACGTCCTGACTTTC. Translation: CAWTSGANVLTF. The full variable domain, in which reference TRBV30 and TRBJ2-6 provide the parts outside the CDR3, is SQTIHQWPATLVQPVGSPLSLECTVEGTSNPNLYWYRQAAGRGLQLLFYSVGIGQISSEVPQNLSASRPQDRQFILSSKKLLLSDSGFYLCAWTSGANVLTFGAGSRLTVL.

J is TRBJ1-6 and V is TRBV10-3; D remains ambiguous. CDR1 is ENHRY and CDR2 is SYGVKD in the germline V gene. The V gene lost 0 bases and the J gene lost 5 bases, with 8 bases spanning the gap. This CDR3 spans 15 amino acids. The CDR3 sequence is CAISESVRDNSPLHF. The CDR3 DNA reads TGTGCCATCAGTGAGTCGGTGCGGGATAATTCACCCCTCCACTTT.

The rearrangement links TRBV30 to TRBJ2-2; 11 bases map to TRBD1. CDR3 length equals 16 residues. V gave up 3 bases and J gave up 4 bases; unmatched junction bases: 7. Germline CDR1 and CDR2: GTSNPN and SVGIG (reference sequence). CDR3 coding DNA: TGTGCCTGGAGCTTGGCCGGGACAGGGGGCACCGGGGAGCTGTTTTTT. This encodes CAWSLAGTGGTGELFF.

V is TRBV7-8 and J is TRBJ1-6, with unresolved D. V lost 2 bases and J lost 5, with 7 bases in between. The CDR3 extends over 14 amino acids. The germline gives CDR1 SGHVS, CDR2 FQNEAQ. The CDR3 sequence is CASSLNVDNSPLHF. The DNA of the CDR3 is TGTGCCAGCAGCTTAAACGTGGATAATTCACCCCTCCACTTT. Filled out from reference TRBV7-8 and TRBJ1-6, the complete variable domain reads GAGVSQSPRYKVAKRGQDVALRCDPISGHVSLFWYQQALGQGPEFLTYFQNEAQLDKSGLPSDRFFAERPEGSVSTLKIQRTQQEDSAVYLCASSLNVDNSPLHFGNGTRLTVT.

This clone was counted between two and nine times. The V and J genes are TRBV7-6 and TRBJ2-7, with 11 nucleotides matching TRBD2. This CDR3 has 14 amino acids. Germline CDR1 SGHVS, CDR2 FNYEAQ. Unmatched junction bases numbered 2, after V lost 4 bases and J lost 3 bases. CDR3 in amino acids: CASSSGLADYEQYF. The CDR3 DNA sequence: TGTGCCAGCAGCTCGGGACTAGCGGACTACGAGCAGTACTTC.

V is TRBV21-1 and J is TRBJ2-7; TRBD2, the table's D call, lacks a check against the DNA. TRBV21-1 is a pseudogene. The CDR3 has 20 residues. Here the CDR3 reads CASSKGVVAGGRYGVYEQYF. DNA of the CDR3: TGTGCCAGCAGCAAAGGAGTGGTAGCGGGGGGGCGGTACGGAGTCTACGAGCAGTACTTC.

The J gene is TRBJ2-5, the V gene TRBV5-1; D gene ambiguous. The ends were cut back, 0 bases at V and 2 bases at J, with 2 bases in the middle. This CDR3 has 12 residues. Germline V CDR1 and CDR2: SGHRS, YFSETQ. CDR3 residues: CASSLAQETQYF. CDR3 nucleotides: TGCGCCAGCAGCTTGGCACAAGAGACCCAGTACTTC.

The CDR3 reads CASSLGSGGPDTQYF. CDR3 nucleotide sequence: TGTGCCAGCAGCTTAGGCTCGGGGGGTCCAGATACGCAGTATTTT. V is TRBV7-2 and J is TRBJ2-3; TRBD2 aligns across 7 bases. The V gene's germline CDR1 is SGHTA and CDR2 FQGNSA. The CDR3 spans 15 residues. V dropped 1 base and J dropped 4; count of bases not matched to a gene: 5.

This chain joins TRBV4-1 and TRBJ1-4; no reliable D call. The ends were cut back, 1 base at V and 6 bases at J, with 12 bases in the middle. The CDR3 extends over 15 amino acids. The germline V gene has CDR1 MGHRA and CDR2 YSYEKL. The CDR3 DNA sequence: TGCGCCAGCAGCCAAGTTATAGGAGGATATGAAAAACTGTTTTTT. Its protein product is CASSQVIGGYEKLFF.

The V call is TRBV14, the J call TRBJ2-1, with 12 positions matching TRBD2. The V and J ends lost 2 bases and 9 bases, in that order; junction bases with no gene match: 11. CDR3 length: 17 amino acids. CDR1 is SGHDN and CDR2 is FVKESK in the germline V gene. The CDR3 loop reads CASSQLSSGRARVEQFF. DNA of the CDR3: TGTGCCAGCAGCCAACTTTCTAGCGGGAGGGCCCGGGTTGAGCAGTTCTTC.

The genes are TRBV19 and TRBJ1-5; 8 nucleotides match TRBD1. Germline V gene data show CDR1 as LNHDA and CDR2 as SQIVND (reference sequence). The J segment lost 7 bases and the V segment lost 3 bases, leaving 8 bases of the junction unmatched. CDR3 length: 15 residues. The CDR3 loop is CASSMGQGARQPQHF. The CDR3 nucleotides read TGTGCCAGTAGTATGGGGCAGGGGGCGAGGCAGCCCCAGCATTTT.

The chain couples TRBV7-2 to TRBJ2-7; maybe TRBD2 (5 bases). CDR1 SGHTA and CDR2 FQGNSA come from the germline V gene. This CDR3 region has 13 residues. V was clipped by 6 bases and J by 4 bases, with 13 bases between them. DNA for the CDR3: TGTGCCAGCAGGAGGGCCGTGGGGTACGAGCAGTACTTC. Translation: CASRRAVGYEQYF.

The chain is built from TRBV6-5 and TRBJ1-1; D is unclear. The germline V gene encodes CDR1 MNHEY and CDR2 SVGAGI. The length of the CDR3 is 14 residues. V lost 6 bases, J lost 0 bases, and 11 bases lay in between. In DNA form, the CDR3 reads TGTGCCAGCAGGATGGGGATCCTGAACACTGAAGCTTTCTTT. Residues: CASRMGILNTEAFF.

The J gene is TRBJ1-2, the V gene TRBV5-6, with D uncertain. The V end was cut by 3 bases, the J end by 8 bases, with 11 bases between. Germline assignment: CDR1 SGHDT and CDR2 YYEEEE. CDR3 length equals 12 residues. In DNA form, the CDR3 reads TGTGCCAGCAGCTACACAGCGGACGGCTACACCTTC. Protein product: CASSYTADGYTF.

The chain recombines TRBV29-1 with TRBJ2-2; D perhaps matches TRBD1 (6 bases). Germline loops: CDR1 SQVTM, CDR2 ANQGSEA. Trimming cost V 7 bases and J 5 bases, with 17 bases left between them. CDR3 size: 14 residues. CDR3 protein: CSAQGPIRTGELFF. The CDR3 bases are TGCAGCGCGCAGGGGCCGATAAGGACCGGGGAGCTGTTTTTT.

The chain joins TRBV24-1 to TRBJ2-3; D uncertain. CDR3 size: 11 residues. V was cut by 5 bases and J by 5 bases, with 4 bases left in between. The germline V gene encodes CDR1 KGHDR and CDR2 SFDVKD. This chain's CDR3 is CATSAGDTQYF. In DNA form, the CDR3 reads TGTGCCACCAGTGCAGGAGATACGCAGTATTTT.

The chain is built from TRBV30 and TRBJ1-2, with TRBD1 matching 8 bases. The CDR3 is 14 residues long. The germline CDR1 and CDR2 sequences are GTSNPN and SVGIG (reference sequence). Germline trimming cut 2 bases from V and 8 bases from J; bases unmatched to any gene: 10. CDR3 DNA: TGTGCCTGGAGTTGGACAGGGACATCGGGGGGCTACACCTTC. Translated: CAWSWTGTSGGYTF.

This clone was counted once. A much bigger clone sits one base away, suggesting this may be a read error. This chain links TRBV3-1 (or the pseudogene TRBV3-2) with TRBJ2-7; no clear D. Germline V gene lookup returns CDR1 LGHDT and CDR2 YNNKEL (reference sequence). The CDR3 is made up of 12 amino acids. The V end was cut by 0 bases, the J end by 7 bases, with 7 bases between. The CDR3 DNA reads TGTGCCAGCAGCCAAGAACGGTTTGAGCAGTACTTC. The encoded protein is CASSQERFEQYF.

The rearrangement links TRBV6-5 to TRBJ1-1, with D uncertain. Germline lookup yields CDR1 MNHEY and CDR2 SVGAGI. The CDR3 runs to 10 residues. V was clipped by 11 bases and J by 4 bases, with 8 bases between them. CDR3 region: CACSFTEAFF. In nucleotides, the CDR3 is TGTGCCTGCTCCTTCACTGAAGCTTTCTTT.

V and J are TRBV10-1 and TRBJ2-1; TRBD2 aligns across 7 bases. Per germline, CDR1 WNHNN and CDR2 SYGVQD (reference sequence). Trimming cost V 3 bases and J 2 bases; bases outside gene matches: 4. The CDR3 has 15 amino acids. This CDR3 reads CASSDQRGTYNEQFF. Here the CDR3 DNA reads TGCGCCAGCAGTGATCAGCGGGGAACCTACAATGAGCAGTTCTTC.

The chain carries TRBV4-3 and TRBJ2-7, with D perhaps TRBD2 (5 bases). V lost 4 bases, J lost 0 bases, and 13 bases lay in between. The CDR3 runs 15 residues. Germline loops: CDR1 LGHNA, CDR2 YSLEER. The CDR3 DNA reads as TGCGCCAGCAGCCCCGGAGACGGGGTCTCCTACGAGCAGTACTTC. The encoded protein is CASSPGDGVSYEQYF.